This T cell receptor (beta chain) was recovered during a study of cytomegalovirus exposure and HLA in healthy donors. Points from the study as a whole: Cytomegalovirus status, reportedly, was diagnosed with high specificity and sensitivity by the classifier. Rarity marked most TCR sequences, yet some public TCRs occurred in many donors.

With 3 bases removed from V and 4 bases from J, the gap between germline ends came to 11 bases. In germline, CDR1 is SGHRS, CDR2 YFSETQ. CDR3 length: 14 amino acids. Profiled with immunoSEQ multiplex PCR; TCRdb holds only in-frame clones, not every one. The sample holds approximately 210,000 clones, roughly 82% seen once. Separate from the roughly 720-subject first cohort was the approximately 110-subject validation cohort, to which the donors belonged. As regards this clone: Its antigen is unidentified.

This rearrangement joins TRBV5-1 to TRBJ2-1, with TRBD2 as a possible D gene (6 bases). The source is a woman between 18 and 30 years old in good health and CMV-seronegative. The material sequenced was PBMCs. The DNA of the CDR3 is TGCGCCAGCAGCTCGGGCGGGGTATACAATGAGCAGTTCTTC. Protein: CASSSGGVYNEQFF.